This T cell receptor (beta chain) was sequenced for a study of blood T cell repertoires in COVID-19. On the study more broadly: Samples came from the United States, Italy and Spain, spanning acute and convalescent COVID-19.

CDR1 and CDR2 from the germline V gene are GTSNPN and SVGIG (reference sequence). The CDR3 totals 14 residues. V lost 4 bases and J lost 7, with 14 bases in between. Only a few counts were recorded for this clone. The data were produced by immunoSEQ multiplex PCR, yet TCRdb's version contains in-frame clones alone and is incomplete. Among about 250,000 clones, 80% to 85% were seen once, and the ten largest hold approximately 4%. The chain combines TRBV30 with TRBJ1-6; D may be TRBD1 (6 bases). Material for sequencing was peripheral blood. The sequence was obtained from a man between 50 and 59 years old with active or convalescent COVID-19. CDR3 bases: TGTGCCTGGAATCTTGGGGGCAGAAATTCACCCCTCCACTTT. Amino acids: CAWNLGGRNSPLHF.